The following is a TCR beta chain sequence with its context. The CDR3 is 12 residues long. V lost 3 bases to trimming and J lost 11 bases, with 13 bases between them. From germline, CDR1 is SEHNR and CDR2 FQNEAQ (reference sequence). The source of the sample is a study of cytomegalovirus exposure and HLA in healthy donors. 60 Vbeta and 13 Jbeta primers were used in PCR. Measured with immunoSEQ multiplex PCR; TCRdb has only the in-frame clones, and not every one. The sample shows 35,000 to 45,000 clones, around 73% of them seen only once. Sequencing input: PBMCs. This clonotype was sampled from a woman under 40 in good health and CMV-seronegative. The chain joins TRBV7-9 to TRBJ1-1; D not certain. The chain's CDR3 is CASSLEAGGAFF. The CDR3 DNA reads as TGTGCCAGCAGCTTGGAGGCAGGTGGGGCTTTCTTT.